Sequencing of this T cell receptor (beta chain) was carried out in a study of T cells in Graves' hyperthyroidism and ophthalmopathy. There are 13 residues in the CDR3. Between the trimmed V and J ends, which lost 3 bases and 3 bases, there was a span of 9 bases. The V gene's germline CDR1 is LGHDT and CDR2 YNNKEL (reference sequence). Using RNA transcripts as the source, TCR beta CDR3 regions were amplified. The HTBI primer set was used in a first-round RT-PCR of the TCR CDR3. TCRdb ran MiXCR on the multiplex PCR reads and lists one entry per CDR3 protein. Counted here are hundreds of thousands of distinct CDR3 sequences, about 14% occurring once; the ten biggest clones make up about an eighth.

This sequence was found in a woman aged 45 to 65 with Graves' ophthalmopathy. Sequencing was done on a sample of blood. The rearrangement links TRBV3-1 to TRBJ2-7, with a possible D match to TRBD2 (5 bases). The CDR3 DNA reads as TGTGCCAGCAGCCAGTATCGGGGCTACGAGCAGTACTTC. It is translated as CASSQYRGYEQYF.